In its sample, the clone carrying this T cell receptor beta chain was seen many times. This specimen comes from a study of regulatory T cells in long-lasting Graves disease. Described time point: newly diagnosed GD, antithyroid drugs for less than 3 months. RNA isolated from PBMCs was used to make the TCR library. CDR1 MDHEN and CDR2 SYDVKM come from the germline V gene. The CDR3 runs 16 residues. Trimming cost V 5 bases and J 6 bases; bases outside gene matches: 9. CDR3-region Arm-PCR and iRepertoire HTBI primers produced the TCR beta libraries. Using its own MiXCR run on the multiplex PCR reads, TCRdb lists one record per CDR3 protein. The sample yields 400,000 to 550,000 distinct CDR3 sequences, roughly 15% seen once. These data are also associated with another study on T cells in Graves' hyperthyroidism and ophthalmopathy.

The chain links TRBV28 to TRBJ1-5, with TRBD1 matching 11 bases. The sequences come from peripheral blood mononuclear cells (PBMCs), collected at new diagnosis, from a patient treated with antithyroid drugs. The source of this sequence is a woman under 30 with Graves disease. The CDR3: CASSETLGTGGQPQHF. The CDR3 region has the DNA TGTGCCAGCAGTGAGACTCTCGGGACAGGGGGTCAGCCCCAGCATTTT.